This T cell receptor beta chain was identified during a study of T-cell memory formation after mild COVID-19. Turning to the study itself: Among the donors, TCR clusters were largely specific to each donor.

Between the trimmed V and J ends, which lost 3 bases and 6 bases, there was a span of 8 bases. Germline CDR1 is KGHDR and CDR2 is SFDVKD. The CDR3 runs to 13 residues. This clonotype appeared a few times. Antigen: not known. Study conclusions and caveats: There was a balanced CD4/CD8 profile in clones contracting day 15 to 85, and later expanders leaned CD4+. The pre-infection memory compartment contained some responding clones, suggesting cross-reactive memory joined.

Libraries for TCRalpha and TCRbeta carried sample barcodes and unique molecular identifiers via 5'RACE. Via MiXCR, TCRdb re-called the 5' RACE reads, giving one row per CDR3 protein. The sample consists of tens of thousands of distinct CDR3 sequences, about a quarter of them appearing once. Material: PBMCs or a T cell subset sorted from them (not recorded which). This sequence originates from a man younger than 35 who had mild COVID-19 (a few samples of this study predate the infection). Cell type and time point are not known. The chain has TRBV24-1 and TRBJ1-5; D unresolved. This CDR3 is CATSDGRRQPQHF. The CDR3, as DNA: TGTGCCACCAGTGATGGGAGGCGTCAGCCCCAGCATTTT.